This record covers a single TCR beta chain. The data were obtained in a study of T cell responses to AZD1222 COVID-19 vaccine. The J segment lost 1 base and the V segment lost 3 bases, leaving 13 bases of the junction unmatched. The germline gives CDR1 DFQATT, CDR2 SNEGSKA (reference sequence). This CDR3 has 17 residues. Assay used: immunoSEQ multiplex PCR; TCRdb lists only in-frame clones, some missing. The sample carries about 100,000 clones, approximately 90% recorded once. The specimen was peripheral blood, collected on day 0 of AZD1222 vaccination. The chain is built from TRBV20-1 and TRBJ1-1; TRBD1 aligns across 8 bases. This receptor was identified in an adult in good health. CDR3 protein: CSASQGASGFGNTEAFF. CDR3 coding DNA: TGCAGTGCTAGTCAGGGGGCGTCCGGATTTGGGAACACTGAAGCTTTCTTT.